Sequencing of this TCR beta chain was carried out in a study of long-term antiretroviral therapy in people with HIV. In germline, CDR1 is SGHDT, CDR2 YYEEEE. Trimming left V 4 bases short and J 0 bases short, with 16 bases between. The CDR3 spans 17 residues. A v3.0 immunoSEQ assay was performed at survey level. For every sample, sequencing targeted roughly 35,000-50,000 T-cell genomes. The assay was immunoSEQ multiplex PCR, and TCRdb's table has in-frame clones only and misses some. The sample lists under 30,000 clones, about four fifths occurring once. This receptor was identified in a young man with HIV. This specimen was unsorted PBMCs, taken 0.7 years before starting antiretroviral therapy. This chain links TRBV5-6 with TRBJ1-4; the D gene is possibly TRBD1 (5 bases). CDR3 region: CASSGGTAAATNEKLFF. The CDR3 nucleotides are TGTGCCAGCAGCGGAGGGACGGCCGCTGCAACTAATGAAAAACTGTTTTTT.